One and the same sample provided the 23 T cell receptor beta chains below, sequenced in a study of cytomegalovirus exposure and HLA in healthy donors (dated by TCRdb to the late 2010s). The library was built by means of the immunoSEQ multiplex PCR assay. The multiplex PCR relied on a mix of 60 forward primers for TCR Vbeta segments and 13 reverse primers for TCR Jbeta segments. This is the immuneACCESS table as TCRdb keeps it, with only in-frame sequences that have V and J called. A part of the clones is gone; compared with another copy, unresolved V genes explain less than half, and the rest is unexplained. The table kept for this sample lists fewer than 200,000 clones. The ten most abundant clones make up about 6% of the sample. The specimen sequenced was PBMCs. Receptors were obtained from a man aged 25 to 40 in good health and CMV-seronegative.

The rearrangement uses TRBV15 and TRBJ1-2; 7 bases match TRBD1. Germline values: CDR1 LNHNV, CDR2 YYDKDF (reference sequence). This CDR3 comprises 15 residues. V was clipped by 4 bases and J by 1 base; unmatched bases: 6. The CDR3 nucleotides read TGTGCCACCAGCATTAATCCAGGGGGTAACTATGGCTACACCTTC. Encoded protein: CATSINPGGNYGYTF.

In DNA, the CDR3 is TGTGCCAGCGAGGGACAGGGGTACGAGCAGTACTTC. Protein sequence: CASEGQGYEQYF. V and J are TRBV2 and TRBJ2-7; 10 bases line up with TRBD1. From germline, CDR1 is SNHLY and CDR2 FYNNEI. V was pared by 8 bases and J by 4 bases, with 2 bases of the junction left unmatched. The CDR3 spans 12 residues.

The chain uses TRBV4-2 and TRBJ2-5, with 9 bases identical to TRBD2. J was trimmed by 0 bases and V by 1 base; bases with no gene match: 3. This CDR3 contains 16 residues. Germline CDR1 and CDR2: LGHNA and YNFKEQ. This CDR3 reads CASSQVAGGDQETQYF. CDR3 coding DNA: TGTGCCAGCAGCCAAGTGGCGGGGGGGGACCAAGAGACCCAGTACTTC.

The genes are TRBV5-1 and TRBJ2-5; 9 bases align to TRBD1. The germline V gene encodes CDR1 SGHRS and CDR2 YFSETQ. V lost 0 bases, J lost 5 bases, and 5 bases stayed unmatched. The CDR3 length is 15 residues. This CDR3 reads CASSLAGTGIETQYF. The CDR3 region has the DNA TGCGCCAGCAGCTTGGCCGGGACAGGGATTGAGACCCAGTACTTC.

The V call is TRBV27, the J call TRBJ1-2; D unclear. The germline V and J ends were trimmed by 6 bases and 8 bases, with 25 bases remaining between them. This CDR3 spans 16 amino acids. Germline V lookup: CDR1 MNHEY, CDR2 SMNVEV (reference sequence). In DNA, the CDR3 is TGTGCCAGCAGCCACCGGGCGGGTGGTGACCGGGTCGGCTACACCTTC. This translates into CASSHRAGGDRVGYTF.

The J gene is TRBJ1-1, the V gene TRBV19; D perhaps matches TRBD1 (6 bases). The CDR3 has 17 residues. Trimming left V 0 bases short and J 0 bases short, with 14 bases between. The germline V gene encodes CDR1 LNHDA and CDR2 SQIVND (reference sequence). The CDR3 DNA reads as TGTGCCAGTAGTATAGATCACAGGGAATCCTTGAACACTGAAGCTTTCTTT. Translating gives CASSIDHRESLNTEAFF.

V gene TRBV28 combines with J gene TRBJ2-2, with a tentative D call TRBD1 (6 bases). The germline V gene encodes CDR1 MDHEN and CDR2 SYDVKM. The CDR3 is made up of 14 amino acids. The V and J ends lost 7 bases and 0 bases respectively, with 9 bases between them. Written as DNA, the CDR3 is TGTGCCAGCATCAGGACAGCGAACACCGGGGAGCTGTTTTTT. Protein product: CASIRTANTGELFF.

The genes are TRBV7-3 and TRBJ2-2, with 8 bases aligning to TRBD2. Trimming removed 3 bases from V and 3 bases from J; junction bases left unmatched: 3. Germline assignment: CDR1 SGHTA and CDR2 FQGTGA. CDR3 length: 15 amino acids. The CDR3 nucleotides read TGTGCCAGCAGCTTCGGGACTAGTCACACCGGGGAGCTGTTTTTT. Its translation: CASSFGTSHTGELFF.

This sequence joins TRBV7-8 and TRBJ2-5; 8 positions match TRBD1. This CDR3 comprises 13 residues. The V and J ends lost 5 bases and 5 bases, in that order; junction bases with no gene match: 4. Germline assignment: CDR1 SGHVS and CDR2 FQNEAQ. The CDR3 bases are TGTGCCAGCAGCCAAACAGGGGGGGAGACCCAGTACTTC. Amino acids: CASSQTGGETQYF.

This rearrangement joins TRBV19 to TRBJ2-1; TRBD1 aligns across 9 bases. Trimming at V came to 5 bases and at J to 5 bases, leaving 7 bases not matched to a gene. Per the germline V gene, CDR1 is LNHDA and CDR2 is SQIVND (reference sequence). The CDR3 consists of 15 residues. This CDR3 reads CASSPRTGVDNEQFF. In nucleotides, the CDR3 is TGTGCCAGTAGTCCGAGGACAGGGGTGGACAATGAGCAGTTCTTC.

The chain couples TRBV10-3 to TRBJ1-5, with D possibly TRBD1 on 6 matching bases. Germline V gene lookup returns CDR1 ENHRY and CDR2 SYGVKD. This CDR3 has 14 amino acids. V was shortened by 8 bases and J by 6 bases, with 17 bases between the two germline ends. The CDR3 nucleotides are TGTGCCATCGGTTCTCTGGGGGCGGGTCAGCCCCAGCATTTT. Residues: CAIGSLGAGQPQHF.

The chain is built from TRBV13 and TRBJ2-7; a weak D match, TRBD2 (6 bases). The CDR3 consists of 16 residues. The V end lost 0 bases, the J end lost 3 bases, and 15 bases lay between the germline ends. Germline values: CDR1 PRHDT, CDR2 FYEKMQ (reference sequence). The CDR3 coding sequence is TGTGCCAGCAGCTTAGGCGGGGTGGGCGGGGTCTACGAGCAGTACTTC. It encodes CASSLGGVGGVYEQYF. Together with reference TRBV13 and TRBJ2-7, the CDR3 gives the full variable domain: AAGVIQSPRHLIKEKRETATLKCYPIPRHDTVYWYQQGPGQDPQFLISFYEKMQSDKGSIPDRFSAQQFSDYHSELNMSSLELGDSALYFCASSLGGVGGVYEQYFGPGTRLTVT.

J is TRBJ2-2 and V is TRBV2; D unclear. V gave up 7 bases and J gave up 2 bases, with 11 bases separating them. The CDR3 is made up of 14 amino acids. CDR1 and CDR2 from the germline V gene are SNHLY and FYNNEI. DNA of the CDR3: TGTGCCAGCATCTGGAGCGAAAACACCGGGGAGCTGTTTTTT. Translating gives CASIWSENTGELFF.

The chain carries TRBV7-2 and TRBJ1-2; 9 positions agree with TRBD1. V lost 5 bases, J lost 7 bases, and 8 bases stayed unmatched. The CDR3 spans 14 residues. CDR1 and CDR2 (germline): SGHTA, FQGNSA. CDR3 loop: CASSLTGGGFGYTF. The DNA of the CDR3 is TGTGCCAGCAGCCTTACAGGGGGCGGTTTTGGCTACACCTTC.

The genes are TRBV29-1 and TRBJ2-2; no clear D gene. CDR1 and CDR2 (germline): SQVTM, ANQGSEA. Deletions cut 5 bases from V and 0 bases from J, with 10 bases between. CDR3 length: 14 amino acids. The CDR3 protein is CSVLQTANTGELFF. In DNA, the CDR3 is TGCAGCGTTTTACAGACCGCGAACACCGGGGAGCTGTTTTTT.

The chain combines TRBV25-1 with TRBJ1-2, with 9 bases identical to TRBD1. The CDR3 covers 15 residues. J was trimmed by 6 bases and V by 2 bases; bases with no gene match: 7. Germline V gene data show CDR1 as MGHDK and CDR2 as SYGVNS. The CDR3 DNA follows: TGTGCCAGCAGTGAAAGAGGACAGGGGATTCATGGCTACACCTTC. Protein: CASSERGQGIHGYTF.

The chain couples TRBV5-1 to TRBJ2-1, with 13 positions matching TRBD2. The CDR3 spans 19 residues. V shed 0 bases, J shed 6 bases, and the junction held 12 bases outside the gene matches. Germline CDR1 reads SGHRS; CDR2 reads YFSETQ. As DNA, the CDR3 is TGCGCCAGCAGCTTGGATGGGGGACTAGCGGGACCCGGGATCAATGAGCAGTTCTTC. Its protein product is CASSLDGGLAGPGINEQFF. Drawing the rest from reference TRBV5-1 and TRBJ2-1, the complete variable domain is KAGVTQTPRYLIKTRGQQVTLSCSPISGHRSVSWYQQTPGQGLQFLFEYFSETQRNKGNFPGRFSGRQFSNSRSEMNVSTLELGDSALYLCASSLDGGLAGPGINEQFFGPGTRLTVL.

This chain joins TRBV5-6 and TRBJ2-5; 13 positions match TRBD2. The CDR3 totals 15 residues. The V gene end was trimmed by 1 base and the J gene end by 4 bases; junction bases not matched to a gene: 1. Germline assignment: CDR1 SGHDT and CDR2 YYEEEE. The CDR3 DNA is TGTGCCAGCAGCTTGACTAGCGGGGGGGGAGAGACCCAGTACTTC. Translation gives CASSLTSGGGETQYF.

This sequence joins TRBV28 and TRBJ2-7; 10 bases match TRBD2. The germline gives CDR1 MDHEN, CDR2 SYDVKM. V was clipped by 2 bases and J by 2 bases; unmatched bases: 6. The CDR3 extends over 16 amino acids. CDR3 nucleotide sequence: TGTGCCAGCAGTTTAGGTAGCGGGAGGCTACCCTACGAGCAGTACTTC. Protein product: CASSLGSGRLPYEQYF.

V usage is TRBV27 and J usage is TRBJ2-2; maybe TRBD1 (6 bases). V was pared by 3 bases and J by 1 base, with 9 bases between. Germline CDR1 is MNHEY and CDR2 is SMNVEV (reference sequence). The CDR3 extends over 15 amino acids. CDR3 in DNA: TGTGCCAGCAGTTTGAGACAGGTGAACACCGGGGAGCTGTTTTTT. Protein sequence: CASSLRQVNTGELFF.

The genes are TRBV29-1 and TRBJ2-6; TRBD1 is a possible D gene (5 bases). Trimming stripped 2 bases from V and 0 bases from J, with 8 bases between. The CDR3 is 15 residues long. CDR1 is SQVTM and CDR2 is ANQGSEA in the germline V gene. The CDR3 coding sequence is TGCAGCGTTGAAAGGGGCGGCTCTGGGGCCAACGTCCTGACTTTC. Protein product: CSVERGGSGANVLTF.

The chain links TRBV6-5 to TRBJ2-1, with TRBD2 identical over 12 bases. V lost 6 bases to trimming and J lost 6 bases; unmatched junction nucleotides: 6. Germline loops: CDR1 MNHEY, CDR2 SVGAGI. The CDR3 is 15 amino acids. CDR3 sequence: CASSRLAGELNEQFF. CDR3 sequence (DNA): TGTGCCAGCAGCCGACTAGCGGGGGAACTCAATGAGCAGTTCTTC.

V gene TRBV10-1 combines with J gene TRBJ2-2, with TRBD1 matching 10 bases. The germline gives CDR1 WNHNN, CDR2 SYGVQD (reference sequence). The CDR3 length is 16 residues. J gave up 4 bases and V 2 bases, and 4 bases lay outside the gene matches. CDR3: CASSETRTGGTGELFF. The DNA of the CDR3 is TGCGCCAGCAGTGAGACCCGGACAGGGGGCACCGGGGAGCTGTTTTTT.